This T cell receptor beta chain comes out of a study of CD8 T cells in ankylosing spondylitis. Study results and limitations: There was a TCR beta motif, made of fewer than 10 highly homologous variants, that appeared characteristic of ankylosing spondylitis blood. In the blood and synovial fluid of reactive arthritis, some motif variants had been previously reported. From matched ankylosing spondylitis synovial fluid, disease-linked clones were reportedly recovered at significantly enriched levels.

The germline V gene has CDR1 MDHEN and CDR2 SYDVKM. The CDR3 extends over 16 amino acids. J gave up 7 bases and V 6 bases, and 12 bases lay outside the gene matches. Quantitative 5'-RACE with molecular barcodes was used to make the TCR beta libraries. TCRdb passed the 5' RACE reads through MiXCR, listing each CDR3 protein once. The sample contains some 350,000 distinct CDR3 sequences, about 15% of which appear only once. In this sample, this clonotype turned up a few times. Its specificity is unknown. This clonotype was sampled from a male donor with ankylosing spondylitis or in good health (not recorded which). This chain uses TRBV28 with TRBJ1-4; 9 bases agree with TRBD1. Input material: blood, either unsorted or a sorted T cell fraction (not recorded which). CDR3 nucleotides: TGTGCCAGCAGCTCAGATCCGGGACAGGGAAGTGAAAAACTGTTTTTT. The encoded protein is CASSSDPGQGSEKLFF.